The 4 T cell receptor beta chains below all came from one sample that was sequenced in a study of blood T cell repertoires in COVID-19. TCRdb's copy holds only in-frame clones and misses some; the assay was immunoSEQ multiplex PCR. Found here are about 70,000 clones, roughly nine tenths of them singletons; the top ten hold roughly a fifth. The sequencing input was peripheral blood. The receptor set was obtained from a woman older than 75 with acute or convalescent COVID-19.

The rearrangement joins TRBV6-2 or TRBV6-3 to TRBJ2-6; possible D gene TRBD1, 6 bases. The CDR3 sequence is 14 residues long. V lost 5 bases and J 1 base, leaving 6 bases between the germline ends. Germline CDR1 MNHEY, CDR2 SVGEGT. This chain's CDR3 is CASSGTSGANVLTF. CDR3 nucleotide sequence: TGTGCCAGCAGTGGGACATCTGGGGCCAACGTCCTGACTTTC.

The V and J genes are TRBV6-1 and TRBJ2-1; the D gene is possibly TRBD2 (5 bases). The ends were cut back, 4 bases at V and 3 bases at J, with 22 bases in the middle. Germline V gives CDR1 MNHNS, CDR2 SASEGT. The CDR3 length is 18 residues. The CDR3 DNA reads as TGTGCCAGCAGTGGACAAACCCAAGCCCAGCGGATCTACAATGAGCAGTTCTTC. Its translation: CASSGQTQAQRIYNEQFF.

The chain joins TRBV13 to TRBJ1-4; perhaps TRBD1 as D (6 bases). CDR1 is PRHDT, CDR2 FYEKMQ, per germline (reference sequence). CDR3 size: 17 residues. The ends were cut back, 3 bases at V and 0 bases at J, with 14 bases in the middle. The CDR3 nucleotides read TGTGCCAGCAGCTTTAGACAGGCGGGAGCAACTAATGAAAAACTGTTTTTT. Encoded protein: CASSFRQAGATNEKLFF.

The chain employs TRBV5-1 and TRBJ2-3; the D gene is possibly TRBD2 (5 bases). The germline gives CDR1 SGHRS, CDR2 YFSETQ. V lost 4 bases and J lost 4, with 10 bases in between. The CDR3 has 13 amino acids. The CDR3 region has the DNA TGCGCCAGCAGCAAACTAGGTTCAGATACGCAGTATTTT. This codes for CASSKLGSDTQYF.